This TCR beta chain originates from a study of blood T cell repertoires in COVID-19. At the level of the study: T cells, B-cell-depleted T cells, or PBMCs supplied cDNA or gDNA.

Individuals in the exposed group had encountered a COVID-19 case within 2 weeks preceding study entry. The repertoire was sequenced with immunoSEQ multiplex PCR; TCRdb's copy has only in-frame clones and lacks some. The table includes about 220,000 clones, 83% detected once. This CDR3 comprises 16 residues. Trimming at V came to 4 bases and at J to 10 bases, leaving 14 bases not matched to a gene. Germline lookup yields CDR1 SGDLS and CDR2 YYNGEE. The sequence was collected from a woman in her thirties or forties who had been exposed to COVID-19. The chain combines TRBV9 with TRBJ1-6; 7 positions agree with TRBD1. The source material was PBMCs or T cells enriched from blood (not recorded which). CDR3: CASSPSGQRLGSPLHF. CDR3 in DNA: TGTGCCAGCAGCCCTTCGGGACAGAGATTAGGCTCACCCCTCCACTTT.